The entry below gives a single T cell receptor (beta chain) sequence along with its context. This sample is drawn from a study of OX40 agonist ivuxolimab in advanced cancers. V lost 6 bases and J 3 bases, leaving 15 bases between the germline ends. The germline CDR1 and CDR2 sequences are MDHEN and SYDVKM. The CDR3 has 14 residues. The data were produced by immunoSEQ multiplex PCR, yet TCRdb's version contains in-frame clones alone and is incomplete. The sample contains approximately 12,000 clones, about 84% of which appear only once. The V and J genes are TRBV28 and TRBJ2-7; D perhaps matches TRBD2 (6 bases). The sequencing used CD4+ or CD8+ T cells sorted from blood, collected in a trial of the OX40 agonist ivuxolimab. The origin of this receptor is an adult with an advanced solid tumor such as melanoma, head and neck, liver or kidney cancer. The CDR3 protein is CASSNQGLGYEQYF. The CDR3, as DNA: TGTGCCAGCAGCAACCAGGGACTGGGCTACGAGCAGTACTTC. Complete variable domain (other parts from reference TRBV28 and TRBJ2-7): DVKVTQSSRYLVKRTGEKVFLECVQDMDHENMFWYRQDPGLGLRLIYFSYDVKMKEKGDIPEGYSVSREKKERFSLILESASTNQTSMYLCASSNQGLGYEQYFGPGTRLTVT.